Listed below are T cell receptor beta chains from one sample, sequenced in a study of blood T cell repertoires in COVID-19. The repertoire was sequenced with immunoSEQ multiplex PCR; TCRdb's copy has only in-frame clones and lacks some. The sample shows some 130,000 clones, roughly four fifths of them seen only once. The specimen was PBMCs or T cells enriched from blood (not recorded which). The receptors here all came from a man aged 35-49 years with acute COVID-19. The CDR3 runs from the conserved cysteine through the conserved F or W. D genes are given only for firm matches. Clone size is not always given. Where it is, it says once, few, many or a class for expanded clones.

>.|TRBJ2-1|.|TRBV6-5
CASRTGTQEQDEQFF
TGTGCCAGCAGGACCGGGACACAAGAGCAGGATGAGCAGTTCTTC
>.|TRBJ2-5|.|TRBV6-5
CASSYVQGTETQYF
TGTGCCAGCAGTTACGTCCAGGGGACGGAGACCCAGTACTTC
>.|TRBJ1-1|.|TRBV7-8
CASSLVGDGTEAFF
TGTGCCAGCAGCTTAGTAGGGGATGGCACTGAAGCTTTCTTT
>TRBD2|TRBJ2-5|.|TRBV4-2
CASSQEYSTSGGLQETQYF
TGTGCCAGCAGCCAAGAGTATTCGACTAGCGGGGGCCTCCAAGAGACCCAGTACTTC
>TRBD1|TRBJ1-4|medium-sized|TRBV6-5
CASSYFVGQGGKLFF
TGTGCCAGCAGTTACTTCGTCGGACAGGGAGGAAAACTGTTTTTT
>.|TRBJ2-7|.|TRBV6-5
CASSAPGSEQYF
TGTGCCAGCAGCGCGCCCGGGAGCGAGCAGTACTTC
>.|TRBJ1-2|few|TRBV5-1
CASSLQGLGYGYTF
TGCGCCAGCAGCTTGCAGGGGTTGGGCTATGGCTACACCTTC
>TRBD1|TRBJ2-7|.|TRBV7-2
CASSPSDRGSDEQYF
TGTGCCAGCAGCCCCTCGGACAGGGGGAGCGACGAGCAGTACTTC
>TRBD1|TRBJ1-2|once|TRBV9
CASSVEGTGTDYTF
TGTGCCAGCAGCGTAGAAGGGACAGGGACGGACTACACCTTC
>TRBD1|TRBJ2-7|.|TRBV5-1
CASSRMTGAYEQYF
TGCGCCAGCAGCCGTATGACAGGGGCCTACGAGCAGTACTTC